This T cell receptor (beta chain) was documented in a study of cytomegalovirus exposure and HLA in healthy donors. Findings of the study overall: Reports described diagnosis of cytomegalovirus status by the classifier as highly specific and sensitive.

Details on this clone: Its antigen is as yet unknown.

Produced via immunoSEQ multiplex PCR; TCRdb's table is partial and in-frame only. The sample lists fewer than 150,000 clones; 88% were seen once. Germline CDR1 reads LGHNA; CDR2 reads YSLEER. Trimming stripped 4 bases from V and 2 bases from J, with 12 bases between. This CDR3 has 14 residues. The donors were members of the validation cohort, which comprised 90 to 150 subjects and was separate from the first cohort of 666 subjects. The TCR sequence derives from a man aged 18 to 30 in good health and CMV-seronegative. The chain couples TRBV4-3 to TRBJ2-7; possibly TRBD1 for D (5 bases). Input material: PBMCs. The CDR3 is CASSLAGSPYEQYF. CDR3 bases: TGCGCCAGCAGCCTAGCAGGGTCCCCCTACGAGCAGTACTTC.